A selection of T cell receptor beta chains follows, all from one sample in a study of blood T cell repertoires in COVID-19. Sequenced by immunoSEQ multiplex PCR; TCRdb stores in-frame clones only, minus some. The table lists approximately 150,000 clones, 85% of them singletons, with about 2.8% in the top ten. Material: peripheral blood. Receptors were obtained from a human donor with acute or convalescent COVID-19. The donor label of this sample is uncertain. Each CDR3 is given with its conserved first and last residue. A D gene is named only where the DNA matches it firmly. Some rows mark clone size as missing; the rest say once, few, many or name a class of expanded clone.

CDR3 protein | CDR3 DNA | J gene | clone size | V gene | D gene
CASSQKTGSGELFF | TGTGCCAGCAGCCAAAAGACAGGATCCGGGGAGCTGTTTTTT | TRBJ2-2 | - | TRBV6-5 | -
CASSRTGLSGNTIYF | TGTGCCAGCAGCCGAACAGGGCTCTCTGGAAACACCATATATTTT | TRBJ1-3 | - | TRBV6-5 | -
CASSSRGGYTDTQYF | TGTGCCAGCAGCTCGAGGGGGGGATACACAGATACGCAGTATTTT | TRBJ2-3 | - | TRBV5-6 | -
CASGLSGGVNTYGYTF | TGTGCTAGTGGTTTATCAGGGGGCGTAAATACCTATGGCTACACCTTC | TRBJ1-2 | - | TRBV12-5 | TRBD1
CASSNSGAQVTGELFF | TGCGCCAGCAGCAACTCAGGGGCGCAGGTTACCGGGGAGCTGTTTTTT | TRBJ2-2 | - | TRBV5-1 | -
CASSADREKLFF | TGTGCCAGCAGTGCAGACAGGGAAAAACTGTTTTTT | TRBJ1-4 | - | TRBV2 | -
CASTKDRGTGELFF | TGTGCCAGTACAAAGGACAGGGGAACCGGGGAGCTGTTTTTT | TRBJ2-2 | - | TRBV7-3 | TRBD1
CASSGGQGSSEQYF | TGTGCCAGCAGCGGAGGTCAGGGGTCCAGCGAGCAGTACTTC | TRBJ2-7 | - | TRBV9 | -
CASRPGLADTQYF | TGTGCCAGCAGGCCAGGACTAGCGGATACGCAGTATTTT | TRBJ2-3 | - | TRBV6-5 | TRBD2
CSGVQGGDGYTF | TGCAGCGGTGTACAGGGAGGGGATGGCTACACCTTC | TRBJ1-2 | - | TRBV29-1 | -
CATRLSAGGSNEQFF | TGTGCCACCCGGTTATCAGCGGGAGGGAGTAATGAGCAGTTCTTC | TRBJ2-1 | - | TRBV15 | TRBD2
CATKGDNYNSPLHF | TGTGCCACCAAGGGAGACAACTATAATTCACCCCTCCACTTT | TRBJ1-6 | few | TRBV19 | -
CASSIGAGGGYTF | TGTGCCAGTAGTATAGGGGCAGGGGGCGGCTACACCTTC | TRBJ1-2 | - | TRBV19 | TRBD1
CASSDRLNQPQHF | TGTGCCAGCAGCGACAGACTCAATCAGCCCCAGCATTTT | TRBJ1-5 | - | TRBV6-5 | -
CASSLQGDTEAFF | TGTGCCAGCAGCTTGCAGGGGGACACTGAAGCTTTCTTT | TRBJ1-1 | - | TRBV7-2 | TRBD1
CASSLEGLAGYNEQFF | TGTGCCAGCAGCTTAGAAGGACTAGCGGGATACAATGAGCAGTTCTTC | TRBJ2-1 | - | TRBV11-2 | TRBD2
CASSSTSGRGGTGELFF | TGTGCCAGCAGCTCGACTAGCGGGAGAGGGGGCACCGGGGAGCTGTTTTTT | TRBJ2-2 | - | TRBV11-3 | TRBD2
CASTRDRMGSEAFF | TGTGCCAGCACCCGGGACAGGATGGGCAGTGAAGCTTTCTTT | TRBJ1-1 | - | TRBV6-6 | TRBD1
CASSLGAGGRNTEAFF | TGCGCCAGCAGCTTGGGGGCAGGGGGCCGGAACACTGAAGCTTTCTTT | TRBJ1-1 | - | TRBV5-1 | TRBD1
CASSKSGSRNSPLHF | TGTGCCAGCAGCAAGTCTGGGAGCCGCAATTCACCCCTCCACTTT | TRBJ1-6 | - | TRBV11-2 | -
CASSLAQAGGTSGETQYF | TGCGCCAGCAGCTTGGCGCAGGCAGGGGGGACTAGCGGGGAGACCCAGTACTTC | TRBJ2-5 | - | TRBV5-1 | TRBD2
CASSSPQGYGYGYTF | TGTGCCAGCAGTTCGCCACAGGGTTATGGCTATGGCTACACCTTC | TRBJ1-2 | few | TRBV6-2/TRBV6-3 | -
CASSYLGGNYNEQFF | TGTGCCAGCAGTTATCTCGGGGGAAATTACAATGAGCAGTTCTTC | TRBJ2-1 | - | TRBV6-5 | -
CASSIQNQPQHF | TGTGCCAGTAGTATACAGAATCAGCCCCAGCATTTT | TRBJ1-5 | - | TRBV19 | -
CASSTQGDGYTF | TGTGCCAGCAGTACACAGGGGGATGGCTACACCTTC | TRBJ1-2 | few | TRBV28 | TRBD1
CAWSVGQSHGYTF | TGTGCCTGGAGTGTTGGACAGTCTCATGGCTACACCTTC | TRBJ1-2 | - | TRBV30 | -
CASSLQGVGTEAFF | TGTGCCAGCAGCCTACAGGGGGTTGGGACTGAAGCTTTCTTT | TRBJ1-1 | - | TRBV28 | TRBD1
CASRAETGYNEQFF | TGTGCCAGCAGAGCCGAGACAGGGTACAATGAGCAGTTCTTC | TRBJ2-1 | - | TRBV6-5 | TRBD1
CASSPAAGGGSTEAFF | TGTGCCAGCTCACCCGCTGCTGGGGGGGGGAGCACTGAAGCTTTCTTT | TRBJ1-1 | - | TRBV18 | -
CASSRTGQPYGYTF | TGTGCCAGCAGTCGGACCGGACAGCCCTATGGCTACACCTTC | TRBJ1-2 | - | TRBV6-5 | -
CASSFDRGREKLFF | TGCGCCAGCAGCTTCGACAGGGGTCGGGAAAAACTGTTTTTT | TRBJ1-4 | once | TRBV5-1 | TRBD1
CASSMGQVNYGYTF | TGTGCCAGTAGTATGGGACAGGTTAACTATGGCTACACCTTC | TRBJ1-2 | - | TRBV19 | TRBD1
CATSDGDRGRFQPQHF | TGTGCCACCAGTGATGGAGACAGGGGGCGATTTCAGCCCCAGCATTTT | TRBJ1-5 | once | TRBV24-1 | TRBD1
CASSITASNQPQHF | TGTGCCAGCAGTATCACAGCTAGCAATCAGCCCCAGCATTTT | TRBJ1-5 | - | TRBV2 | -
CASSEDFGGTEAFF | TGTGCCAGCAGTGAAGATTTCGGAGGGACTGAAGCTTTCTTT | TRBJ1-1 | - | TRBV2 | -
CASSRDDIDTEAFF | TGTGCCAGCAGCCGCGACGACATAGACACTGAAGCTTTCTTT | TRBJ1-1 | - | TRBV5-8 | -
CASSLGTANTEAFF | TGTGCCAGCAGCCTAGGGACAGCGAACACTGAAGCTTTCTTT | TRBJ1-1 | - | TRBV7-9 | TRBD1
CAWSDPGLTIYGYTF | TGTGCCTGGAGTGATCCAGGGCTGACGATCTATGGCTACACCTTC | TRBJ1-2 | - | TRBV30 | -
CASSEMTGKAGELFF | TGTGCCAGCAGCGAGATGACAGGGAAGGCCGGGGAGCTGTTTTTT | TRBJ2-2 | - | TRBV27 | TRBD1
CASSARGGAREKLFF | TGTGCCAGCAGCGCCCGAGGGGGCGCCCGGGAAAAACTGTTTTTT | TRBJ1-4 | - | TRBV9 | TRBD1